This T cell receptor (beta chain) was retrieved from a study of OX40 agonist ivuxolimab in advanced cancers. Study details: Given to patients was ivuxolimab, an agonistic anti-OX40 (CD134) antibody.

Looked up from germline, CDR1 is MGHRA and CDR2 is YSYEKL. CDR3 size: 14 residues. The V segment lost 3 bases and the J segment 6 bases; nucleotides outside the gene matches: 6. The protocol was immunoSEQ multiplex PCR, while the TCRdb copy is restricted to in-frame clones and leaves out a portion. The data show about 76,000 clones, with around 85% seen just once and around 5.1% held by the top ten. Sequenced here: CD4+ or CD8+ T cells sorted from blood, sampled in a trial of the OX40 agonist ivuxolimab. The chain couples TRBV4-1 to TRBJ2-7, with 9 bases that match TRBD1. The TCR originated in an adult with an advanced solid tumor such as melanoma, head and neck, liver or kidney cancer. This chain's CDR3 is CASSQVYRGLEQYF. CDR3 DNA: TGCGCCAGCAGCCAGGTCTACAGGGGGCTCGAGCAGTACTTC.